The 5 T cell receptor beta chains below were found in one sample sequenced in a study of Ad26.COV2.S vaccination and SARS-CoV-2 variants. Measured with immunoSEQ multiplex PCR; TCRdb has only the in-frame clones, and not every one. This table has some 460,000 clones, approximately 90% appearing once. Treatment specified: about 20 received Ad26.COV2.S at low or high dose, single or two shots; several received placebo; per-sample allocation not given. Specimen acquisition occurred on day 63 following the initial vaccine or placebo injection. Sequenced material: peripheral blood, taken in a trial of Ad26.COV2.S vaccine versus placebo. The receptors come from a person aged 18-60 years who received the Ad26.COV2.S COVID-19 vaccine or a placebo.

The genes are TRBV15 and TRBJ2-1, with 9 nucleotides matching TRBD2. This CDR3 is built from 15 residues. Trimming removed 5 bases from V and 4 bases from J; junction bases left unmatched: 6. Germline CDR1 and CDR2: LNHNV and YYDKDF (reference sequence). CDR3 sequence: CATSGRTSVYNEQFF. The CDR3 nucleotides are TGTGCCACCAGCGGAAGGACTAGCGTTTACAATGAGCAGTTCTTC. Together with reference TRBV15 and TRBJ2-1, the CDR3 gives the full variable domain: DAMVIQNPRYQVTQFGKPVTLSCSQTLNHNVMYWYQQKSSQAPKLLFHYYDKDFNNEADTPDNFQSRRPNTSFCFLDIRSPGLGDTAMYLCATSGRTSVYNEQFFGPGTRLTVL.

CDR3 region: CASSLGLAGRMGEQFF. The CDR3 bases are TGTGCCAGCAGCTTAGGCCTAGCGGGAAGAATGGGTGAGCAGTTCTTC. V and J are TRBV7-3 and TRBJ2-1, with 9 bases lining up with TRBD2. The CDR3 covers 16 residues. Germline CDR1 SGHTA, CDR2 FQGTGA. Trimming took 2 bases from V and 9 from J; bases not matched to a gene: 11.

The rearrangement uses TRBV19 and TRBJ1-1; 7 bases are shared with TRBD1. V trimming: 3 bases; J trimming: 10 bases; junction bases outside the gene matches: 8. The V gene's germline CDR1 is LNHDA and CDR2 SQIVND (reference sequence). CDR3 size: 13 residues. CDR3 sequence (DNA): TGTGCCAGTAGTATTCGACAGGGCGTCGGAGCTTTCTTT. This translates into CASSIRQGVGAFF.

The chain combines TRBV2 with TRBJ1-2; possible D gene TRBD1, 5 bases. V gave up 5 bases and J gave up 7 bases, with 11 bases separating them. Germline-derived CDR1 and CDR2 are SNHLY and FYNNEI. This CDR3 spans 12 amino acids. CDR3 coding DNA: TGTGCCAGCAGTTCCACAGGTCGTGGCTACACCTTC. Protein: CASSSTGRGYTF.

V and J are TRBV7-2 and TRBJ2-7; tentatively, D is TRBD2 (6 bases). This CDR3 has 17 amino acids. V shed 4 bases and J shed 0 bases, with 19 bases lying between them. In germline, CDR1 is SGHTA, CDR2 FQGNSA. CDR3 nucleotides: TGTGCCAGCAGCTCTATCTCGGGACTTTACAACTCCTACGAGCAGTACTTC. Translation: CASSSISGLYNSYEQYF.